This T cell receptor beta chain appears in the sequencing data of a study of graft-versus-host responses after intestinal transplantation. Across the whole study: Every transplant recipient was induced with anti-thymocyte globulin, then maintained on tacrolimus and steroids for approximately three years.

In the case of this clone: As yet, its antigen is unknown.

The assay was immunoSEQ multiplex PCR, and TCRdb's table has in-frame clones only and misses some. The data show about 78,000 clones, about 90% seen once. This TCR derives from a human donor who was the organ donor for an intestinal transplant. The specimen comprised unstimulated CD8+ T cells sorted from spleen or lymph node cells, sampled before transplant.

The DNA of the CDR3 is TGTGCCAGCAGTTACTCGATCGGGTCCTACGAGCAGTACGTC. Residues: CASSYSIGSYEQYV. This chain uses TRBV6-5 with TRBJ2-7, with D hard to call. This CDR3 has 14 residues. Germline assignment: CDR1 MNHEY and CDR2 SVGAGI. V was pared by 0 bases and J by 1 base, with 7 bases between.